The rows below give T cell receptor beta chains drawn from one sample of a study of shared clonotypes between healthy human individuals. Sequenced by immunoSEQ multiplex PCR; TCRdb stores in-frame clones only, minus some. The sample includes around 1.4 million clones, approximately 98.5% of them seen just once. Sequencing was done on a sample of naive CD4+ T cells sorted from blood. Receptors were obtained from a man aged 25-40 years in good health. Each CDR3 is given with its conserved first and last residue. D genes are given only for firm matches. The size of a clone is reported for some rows only, either as once, few or many, or as a class for expanded clones.

J	size	V	D	DNA	CDR3
TRBJ1-1	NA	TRBV7-9	NA	TGTGCCAGCAGCTTTGGTTTAGGGGGAAACACTGAAGCTTTCTTT	CASSFGLGGNTEAFF
TRBJ2-3	NA	TRBV5-1	NA	TGCGCCAGCAGCTTGGAGGCGGGGGCCGGAGATACGCAGTATTTT	CASSLEAGAGDTQYF
TRBJ2-1	NA	TRBV2	NA	TGTGCCAGCAGTGCGAGTGAGCAGTTCTTC	CASSASEQFF
TRBJ2-7	NA	TRBV2	TRBD2	TGTGCCAGCAGTGGGGGACTAGCGGGATCTCTCCACGAGCAGTACTTC	CASSGGLAGSLHEQYF
TRBJ2-2	NA	TRBV29-1	TRBD2	TGCAGCGTTTTGAGCCTTAGCGGGAGGACCGGGGAGCTGTTTTTT	CSVLSLSGRTGELFF
TRBJ1-2	NA	TRBV28	NA	TGTGCCAGCAGTACCCCAAAAGGCTACACCTTC	CASSTPKGYTF
TRBJ2-3	NA	TRBV5-4	TRBD2	TGTGCCAGCAGCTTGGGGTGGGGACTAGCGGGGAGCACAGATACGCAGTATTTT	CASSLGWGLAGSTDTQYF
TRBJ2-2	NA	TRBV4-3	TRBD2	TGCGCCAGCAGCCAAGATTGGCCCGCACTAGCGGGCCTTAACACCGGGGAGCTGTTTTTT	CASSQDWPALAGLNTGELFF
TRBJ2-5	NA	TRBV11-1	NA	TGTGCCAGCCAAAGGGAACAAGAGACCCAGTACTTC	CASQREQETQYF
TRBJ2-3	NA	TRBV27	TRBD2	TGTGCCAGCACCCTTTCCGGGGGGACTAGCACAGATACGCAGTATTTT	CASTLSGGTSTDTQYF
TRBJ2-4	NA	TRBV7-9	TRBD1	TGTGCCAGCAGCGGGACAGGGGGCAAAAACATTCAGTACTTC	CASSGTGGKNIQYF
TRBJ2-1	NA	TRBV6-6	TRBD2	TGTGCCAGCAGTCAAACTAGCGGAGATAAGCAGTTCTTC	CASSQTSGDKQFF
TRBJ2-5	NA	TRBV11-3	TRBD2	TGTGCCAGCAGCTTAGGTCTAGCGGGTGAGACCCAGTACTTC	CASSLGLAGETQYF
TRBJ2-7	NA	TRBV4-3	NA	TGCGCCAGCAGCAAGGGAAGACAGGACTCCTACGAGCAGTACTTC	CASSKGRQDSYEQYF
TRBJ1-2	NA	TRBV29-1	TRBD1	TGCAGCGGGGGGACAGTCTATGGCTACACCTTC	CSGGTVYGYTF
TRBJ1-1	NA	TRBV6-5	TRBD1	TGTGCCAGCAGTTACTCGAGGGGGCAGACTGAAGCTTTCTTT	CASSYSRGQTEAFF
TRBJ2-7	NA	TRBV28	NA	TGTGCCAGCAGTTTATACACAGGGAGCTCCTACGAGCAGTACTTC	CASSLYTGSSYEQYF
TRBJ2-1	NA	TRBV5-8	TRBD1	TGTGCCAGCAGCGCGGGACAGGGGGCCTGGGAGCAGTTCTTC	CASSAGQGAWEQFF
TRBJ1-2	NA	TRBV11-2	NA	TGTGCCAGCAGCCATCCCGCCAGCATCCGTCGGAACTATGGCTACACCTTC	CASSHPASIRRNYGYTF
TRBJ2-7	NA	TRBV5-4	NA	TGTGCCAGCAGAACGTCTCCGTCGAAAAACGAGCAGTACTTC	CASRTSPSKNEQYF
TRBJ1-1	NA	TRBV5-1	TRBD1	TGCGCCAGCAGTAGAGGGACAGGGGGCTTCCCGGACACTGAAGCTTTCTTT	CASSRGTGGFPDTEAFF
TRBJ2-2	NA	TRBV11-2	NA	TGTGCCAGCAGCCCTGGGGGAATCTGGGAGCTGTTTTTT	CASSPGGIWELFF
TRBJ2-5	NA	TRBV19	NA	TGTGCCAGTAGTACCCCGAACAGGGAGACCCAGTACTTC	CASSTPNRETQYF
TRBJ2-3	NA	TRBV15	NA	TGTGCCACCAGCAGAGACCCCTTAGCGGATACGCAGTATTTT	CATSRDPLADTQYF
TRBJ2-3	once	TRBV5-1	NA	TGCGCCAGCAGCTTGAAGTGGGGGCAGGGAGATACGCAGTATTTT	CASSLKWGQGDTQYF
TRBJ1-2	NA	TRBV7-6	TRBD1	TGTGCCAGCAGCTTAGGACAGGGGCGAGGCGATGGCTACACCTTC	CASSLGQGRGDGYTF
TRBJ2-2	NA	TRBV18	TRBD2	TGTGCCAGCTCACCGCCTAGCGGGAACACCGGGGAGCTGTTTTTT	CASSPPSGNTGELFF
TRBJ2-5	once	TRBV5-1	NA	TGCGCCAGCAGAGAACAGGGAGCAGAGACCCAGTACTTC	CASREQGAETQYF
TRBJ2-7	NA	TRBV10-3	NA	TGTGCCATCAGTGAGCCGACAGGAGGCAGCTACGAGCAGTACTTC	CAISEPTGGSYEQYF
TRBJ2-3	NA	TRBV28	TRBD2	TGTGCCAGCAGTTACCTAAACATGGGACTAGCGGGAGGGCCTACAGATACGCAGTATTTT	CASSYLNMGLAGGPTDTQYF
TRBJ2-7	NA	TRBV6-6	TRBD1	TGTGCCAGCAGAGGACAGGGGAGCTACGAGCAGTACTTC	CASRGQGSYEQYF
TRBJ1-4	NA	TRBV2	TRBD1	TGTGCCAGCAGTGAAACCCGGACAGGGACTAATGAAAAACTGTTTTTT	CASSETRTGTNEKLFF
TRBJ2-5	NA	TRBV6-1	TRBD1	TGTGCCAGCACCCCGGGACAGGGGAAAGAGACCCAGTACTTC	CASTPGQGKETQYF
TRBJ2-5	NA	TRBV27	TRBD2	TGTGCCAGCAGTTTGACGACTAGCGGCCAAGAGACCCAGTACTTC	CASSLTTSGQETQYF
TRBJ1-1	NA	TRBV7-9	NA	TGTGCCAGCAGCTTAGTTCAGGAACGCGCTTTCTTT	CASSLVQERAFF